These 31 T cell receptor beta chains were sequenced from one sample in a study of T cells in Graves' hyperthyroidism and ophthalmopathy. Using RNA transcripts as the source, TCR beta CDR3 regions were amplified. The HTBI set primed first-round TCR CDR3 RT-PCR. MiXCR, run by TCRdb on the multiplex PCR reads, gives a single entry per CDR3 protein. Of approximately 500,000 distinct CDR3 sequences listed, 46% are singletons. The sample taken for sequencing was peripheral blood or thyroid tissue (not recorded which). The receptors here all came from a woman younger than 35 with Graves' hyperthyroidism.

V gene TRBV7-9 combines with J gene TRBJ2-7, with 10 bases matching TRBD1. The CDR3 length is 15 residues. Unmatched junction bases numbered 8, after V lost 5 bases and J lost 4 bases. Looked up from germline, CDR1 is SEHNR and CDR2 is FQNEAQ (reference sequence). The CDR3 protein is CASSRGTGVSYEQYF. For the CDR3, the DNA is TGTGCCAGCAGCAGGGGGACAGGGGTATCGTACGAGCAGTACTTC.

This clonotype was observed many times. This chain uses TRBV28 with TRBJ2-7, with D possibly matching TRBD2 (7 bases). V dropped 6 bases and J dropped 0 bases, with 21 bases sitting between them. Looked up from germline, CDR1 is MDHEN and CDR2 is SYDVKM. This CDR3 region has 17 residues. Written as DNA, the CDR3 is TGTGCCAGCAGCGCTTTTTCGGGGGGCAAAAGCTCCTACGAGCAGTACTTC. Protein product: CASSAFSGGKSSYEQYF. Full variable domain (missing parts from reference TRBV28 and TRBJ2-7): DVKVTQSSRYLVKRTGEKVFLECVQDMDHENMFWYRQDPGLGLRLIYFSYDVKMKEKGDIPEGYSVSREKKERFSLILESASTNQTSMYLCASSAFSGGKSSYEQYFGPGTRLTVT.

The genes are TRBV3-1 and TRBJ2-2; D might be TRBD1 (5 bases). The V end lost 3 bases, the J end lost 7 bases, and 6 bases lay between the germline ends. Germline CDR1 is LGHDT and CDR2 is YNNKEL (reference sequence). This CDR3 comprises 12 residues. The CDR3 here is CASSHTGGELFF. CDR3 bases: TGTGCCAGCAGCCATACAGGCGGGGAGCTGTTTTTT. The full variable domain, rest sourced from reference TRBV3-1 and TRBJ2-2, is DTAVSQTPKYLVTQMGNDKSIKCEQNLGHDTMYWYKQDSKKFLKIMFSYNNKELIINETVPNRFSPKSPDKAHLNLHINSLELGDSAVYFCASSHTGGELFFGEGSRLTVL.

J is TRBJ1-2 and V is TRBV15, with 10 bases aligning to TRBD1. The J segment lost 6 bases and the V segment lost 3 bases, leaving 13 bases of the junction unmatched. This CDR3 comprises 17 residues. Looked up from germline, CDR1 is LNHNV and CDR2 is YYDKDF (reference sequence). Here the CDR3 reads CATSSISRDRGGHGYTF. CDR3 sequence (DNA): TGTGCCACCAGCAGTATCTCCAGGGACAGGGGAGGTCATGGCTACACCTTC.

The V and J genes are TRBV7-2 and TRBJ2-6; no clear D. V lost 4 bases, J lost 4 bases, and 14 bases lay in between. The CDR3 covers 16 residues. Per the germline V gene, CDR1 is SGHTA and CDR2 is FQGNSA. CDR3 coding DNA: TGTGCCAGCAGCTCACTACCGCCCACAGGGGCCAACGTCCTGACTTTC. It is translated as CASSSLPPTGANVLTF.

The V gene is TRBV9, the J gene TRBJ1-1, with D hard to call. Germline CDR1 is SGDLS and CDR2 is YYNGEE. This CDR3 is 14 amino acids long. V lost 5 bases and J lost 3, with 14 bases in between. The chain's CDR3 is CASSLNRRDTEAFF. The CDR3 DNA sequence: TGTGCCAGCAGTTTAAACAGAAGGGACACTGAAGCTTTCTTT. The variable domain in full, completed from reference TRBV9 and TRBJ1-1, reads DSGVTQTPKHLITATGQRVTLRCSPRSGDLSVYWYQQSLDQGLQFLIQYYNGEERAKGNILERFSAQQFPDLHSELNLSSLELGDSALYFCASSLNRRDTEAFFGQGTRLTVV.

This chain uses TRBV28 with TRBJ2-2; D not certain. Germline loops: CDR1 MDHEN, CDR2 SYDVKM. The CDR3 consists of 15 residues. The ends were cut back, 7 bases at V and 5 bases at J, with 17 bases in the middle. The CDR3 coding sequence is TGTGCCAGCACCGAACGGTTGAGCAGAACCGGGGAGCTGTTTTTT. It yields the protein CASTERLSRTGELFF.

There are many counts of this clonotype. The chain uses TRBV20-1 and TRBJ2-7; the D gene could be TRBD1 or TRBD2 (5 bases each). Per germline, CDR1 DFQATT and CDR2 SNEGSKA (reference sequence). Trimming stripped 0 bases from V and 3 bases from J, with 15 bases between. The CDR3 has 15 residues. As DNA, the CDR3 is TGCAGTGCTAGAGATATGGGACCCCACTACTACGAGCAGTACTTC. It codes for CSARDMGPHYYEQYF.

This clonotype appeared a few times. The chain has TRBV24-1 and TRBJ2-3; 7 bases line up with TRBD1. The V gene's germline CDR1 is KGHDR and CDR2 SFDVKD. The CDR3 consists of 16 residues. The V segment lost 3 bases and the J segment 6 bases; nucleotides outside the gene matches: 11. The CDR3 reads CATSDHDREFADTQYF. CDR3 nucleotides: TGTGCCACCAGTGATCACGACAGGGAATTCGCCGATACGCAGTATTTT.

The J gene is TRBJ1-2, the V gene TRBV5-1, with 7 bases matching TRBD1. The CDR3 runs to 12 residues. Germline values: CDR1 SGHRS, CDR2 YFSETQ. J was trimmed by 12 bases and V by 3 bases; bases with no gene match: 8. In nucleotides, the CDR3 is TGCGCCAGCAGCTCCAGACAGGGAGGGAACACCTTC. This sequence encodes CASSSRQGGNTF.

At least ten counts were recorded for this clonotype. The chain combines TRBV20-1 with TRBJ1-4, with no clear D. CDR1 and CDR2 (germline): DFQATT, SNEGSKA (reference sequence). The CDR3 is 13 amino acids. V lost 3 bases to trimming and J lost 1 base, with 6 bases between them. CDR3 coding DNA: TGCAGTGCTAGCGCACTAACTAATGAAAAACTGTTTTTT. This sequence encodes CSASALTNEKLFF.

This clonotype was found many times. V is TRBV5-1 and J is TRBJ1-4; the match to TRBD1 covers 9 bases. Germline CDR1 and CDR2: SGHRS and YFSETQ. CDR3 length: 15 residues. J lost 4 bases, V lost 5 bases, and 6 bases had no gene match. This CDR3 reads CASRTTGGSNEKLFF. In DNA form, the CDR3 reads TGCGCCAGCAGGACGACAGGGGGGAGTAATGAAAAACTGTTTTTT.

At least ten counts were recorded for this clonotype. The V call is TRBV7-9, the J call TRBJ2-5; weak D call: TRBD2 (6 bases). V was pared by 1 base and J by 6 bases, with 21 bases between. The CDR3 totals 17 residues. Germline CDR1 is SEHNR and CDR2 is FQNEAQ (reference sequence). CDR3 residues: CASSLVGPYRDSKTQYF. The CDR3 DNA reads as TGTGCCAGCAGCTTAGTAGGCCCTTATCGGGACTCAAAGACCCAGTACTTC.

On this clonotype itself: One end of the junction does not line up with germline, which may come from a read error. V and J are TRBV7-2 and TRBJ2-7; the D gene could be TRBD1 or TRBD2 (5 bases each). The CDR3 covers 17 residues. Germline values: CDR1 SGHTA, CDR2 FQGNSA. CDR3 coding DNA: TGCGCCAGCAGCCAAGATTATTTGGGGGAGTTGTCCTACGAGCAGTACTTC. Translation: CASSQDYLGELSYEQYF.

This clonotype was detected only once. V is TRBV6-4 and J is TRBJ1-2, with a possible D match to TRBD1 (5 bases). CDR1 is MRHNA, CDR2 SNTAGT, per germline. V lost 6 bases, J lost 4 bases, and 15 bases lay in between. CDR3 size: 14 residues. The CDR3 region is CASSTGTERYGYTF. The CDR3 DNA follows: TGTGCCAGCAGCACTGGGACGGAACGCTATGGCTACACCTTC.

CDR3: CASSSVLAREQFF. In DNA form, the CDR3 reads TGTGCCAGCAGCTCCGTACTAGCCAGGGAGCAGTTCTTC. The chain is built from TRBV7-3 and TRBJ2-1; a weak D match, TRBD2 (6 bases). Germline assignment: CDR1 SGHTA and CDR2 FQGTGA. Trimming cost V 4 bases and J 10 bases, with 14 bases left between them. This CDR3 is built from 13 residues.

This CDR3 reads CASSEVRVNSPLHF. In nucleotides, the CDR3 is TGTGCCAGCAGTGAAGTCAGGGTTAATTCACCCCTCCACTTT. V usage is TRBV2 and J usage is TRBJ1-6; D possibly corresponds to TRBD1 (5 bases). The CDR3 runs 14 residues. From germline, CDR1 is SNHLY and CDR2 FYNNEI. The germline V and J ends were trimmed by 1 base and 6 bases, with 7 bases remaining between them.

The sample holds many counts of this clonotype. The chain is built from TRBV19 and TRBJ2-7, with D tentatively TRBD1 (6 bases). Germline V gives CDR1 LNHDA, CDR2 SQIVND (reference sequence). CDR3 length equals 13 residues. CDR3 region: CATGLGGPYEQYF. CDR3 nucleotide sequence: TGTGCTACCGGTCTAGGGGGACCCTACGAGCAGTACTTC.

As for this clonotype: One end of the junction fails to match germline, which may point to a read error. The rearrangement uses TRBV6-6 and TRBJ1-2; TRBD1 is a possible D gene (5 bases). Germline loops: CDR1 MNHNY, CDR2 SVGAGI (reference sequence). The CDR3 spans 16 residues. CDR3 residues: CASSHPGQGGPYRYTF. The CDR3 DNA reads TGTGCCAGCAGTCACCCAGGGCAGGGCGGACCCTATCGCTACACCTTC.

The chain links TRBV29-1 to TRBJ1-1, with a tentative D call TRBD1 (5 bases). The CDR3 spans 13 residues. The ends were cut back, 4 bases at V and 1 base at J, with 10 bases in the middle. Germline-derived CDR1 and CDR2 are SQVTM and ANQGSEA. The CDR3 sequence is CSVGVGQNTEAFF. The CDR3 DNA is TGCAGCGTTGGAGTAGGACAGAACACTGAAGCTTTCTTT.

The V gene is TRBV20-1, the J gene TRBJ1-2, with TRBD1 as a possible D gene (6 bases). CDR1 is DFQATT, CDR2 SNEGSKA, per germline (reference sequence). Trimming shortened V by 0 bases and J by 6 bases, and 11 bases separated the two germline ends. The CDR3 is 13 residues long. DNA for the CDR3: TGCAGTGCTAGAGAACTAGGGGGGGATGGCTACACCTTC. As protein: CSARELGGDGYTF.

This clonotype was seen more than once but under ten times. The V and J genes are TRBV20-1 and TRBJ2-2; D uncertain. The germline V and J ends were trimmed by 2 bases and 1 base, with 14 bases remaining between them. Germline V gene data show CDR1 as DFQATT and CDR2 as SNEGSKA (reference sequence). CDR3 size: 16 residues. The CDR3 sequence: CSARFIQRGNTGELFF. CDR3 coding DNA: TGCAGTGCTAGATTTATTCAGCGAGGGAACACCGGGGAGCTGTTTTTT.

The CDR3 coding sequence is TGCAGCGTCACCCGGGGGTCTGCTAACTATGGCTACACCTTC. The encoded protein is CSVTRGSANYGYTF. The chain employs TRBV29-1 and TRBJ1-2; weak D call: TRBD1 (5 bases). The CDR3 loop spans 14 amino acids. The germline gives CDR1 SQVTM, CDR2 ANQGSEA. V lost 6 bases and J 0 bases, leaving 14 bases between the germline ends.

Only a few counts were recorded for this clonotype. The chain employs TRBV14 and TRBJ2-2; D assignment may be TRBD1 or TRBD2 (5 bases each). The CDR3 contains 18 residues. CDR1 is SGHDN, CDR2 FVKESK, per germline. V was clipped by 1 base and J by 1 base, with 16 bases between them. In DNA form, the CDR3 reads TGTGCCAGCAGCCAAGTTCGGGGCCTTATTAGGAACACCGGGGAGCTGTTTTTT. Translation: CASSQVRGLIRNTGELFF.

V and J are TRBV29-1 and TRBJ1-5; possible D gene TRBD1, 5 bases. This CDR3 is 15 amino acids long. V lost 4 bases to trimming and J lost 6 bases, with 19 bases between them. Germline CDR1 SQVTM, CDR2 ANQGSEA. Here the CDR3 DNA reads TGCAGCGTTGTAGCCGGGACGTCGGACGGTCAGCCCCAGCATTTT. This codes for CSVVAGTSDGQPQHF.

The chain is built from TRBV7-3 and TRBJ2-1; maybe TRBD1 (6 bases). The CDR3 runs to 13 residues. CDR1 and CDR2 from the germline V gene are SGHTA and FQGTGA. V was clipped by 1 base and J by 9 bases, with 10 bases between them. The CDR3 DNA reads as TGTGCCAGCAGCTTAAAGACAGGAGCTGAGCAGTTCTTC. Its protein is CASSLKTGAEQFF. The whole variable domain, remainder taken from reference TRBV7-3 and TRBJ2-1, is GAGVSQTPSNKVTEKGKYVELRCDPISGHTALYWYRQSLGQGPEFLIYFQGTGAADDSGLPNDRFFAVRPEGSVSTLKIQRTERGDSAVYLCASSLKTGAEQFFGPGTRLTVL.

This clonotype was observed a single time. The J gene is TRBJ1-5, the V gene TRBV20-1, with 8 bases fitting TRBD1. Germline V gene data show CDR1 as DFQATT and CDR2 as SNEGSKA (reference sequence). V lost 2 bases and J lost 11; bases outside the gene matches: 11. CDR3 length: 14 amino acids. CDR3 loop: CSARYTGGKETQHF. The CDR3 DNA is TGCAGTGCTAGATACACAGGGGGGAAAGAGACCCAGCATTTT.

There are many counts of this clonotype. This sequence joins TRBV12-3 or TRBV12-4 and TRBJ2-5; TRBD1 agrees at 9 bases. Trimming cost V 4 bases and J 1 base; bases outside gene matches: 4. The CDR3 consists of 15 residues. The CDR3 nucleotides read TGTGCCAGCAGTTGGGACAGGGAGATCCAAGAGACCCAGTACTTC. The encoded protein is CASSWDREIQETQYF.

This clonotype was seen many times. CDR3 DNA sequence: TGTGCCATCAGGCCGGACAACAATCAGCCCCAGCATTTT. Its translation is CAIRPDNNQPQHF. The chain has TRBV10-3 and TRBJ1-5, with TRBD1 as a possible D gene (5 bases). CDR1 is ENHRY, CDR2 SYGVKD, per germline. V dropped 6 bases and J dropped 3 bases, with 9 bases sitting between them. The CDR3 extends over 13 amino acids.

In its sample, this clonotype was seen once. The chain uses TRBV30 and TRBJ1-1; D call uncertain. CDR3 length: 14 residues. V lost 0 bases and J 2 bases, leaving 10 bases between the germline ends. CDR1 and CDR2 (germline): GTSNPN, SVGIG (reference sequence). CDR3 sequence reads: CAWSVAGSNTEAFF. The CDR3 DNA reads TGTGCCTGGAGTGTCGCAGGAAGTAACACTGAAGCTTTCTTT. Full variable domain (missing parts from reference TRBV30 and TRBJ1-1): SQTIHQWPATLVQPVGSPLSLECTVEGTSNPNLYWYRQAAGRGLQLLFYSVGIGQISSEVPQNLSASRPQDRQFILSSKKLLLSDSGFYLCAWSVAGSNTEAFFGQGTRLTVV.

Ten or more counts support this clonotype. The chain carries TRBV20-1 and TRBJ2-7, with TRBD1 identical over 8 bases. The germline V gene encodes CDR1 DFQATT and CDR2 SNEGSKA (reference sequence). CDR3 length equals 15 residues. V dropped 1 base and J dropped 1; count of bases not matched to a gene: 6. The CDR3 loop is CSARVSDRESYEQYF. The CDR3 nucleotides read TGCAGTGCTAGAGTGTCGGACAGGGAGTCCTACGAGCAGTACTTC.